The entry below gives a single T cell receptor beta chain sequence along with its context. The protocol was immunoSEQ multiplex PCR, while the TCRdb copy is restricted to in-frame clones and leaves out a portion. Of some 220,000 clones detected, 86% appear once; the ten largest clones hold around 3.8%. The data derive from a study of blood T cell repertoires in COVID-19. In the study overall: Sources were T cells, B-cell-depleted T cells, or PBMCs; the material itself was cDNA or gDNA.

Individuals aged roughly 18 to 100 years were recruited from 24 US areas. Cohorts were based on clinical histories the participants reported. This clonotype originated in a woman between 35 and 50 years old with acute COVID-19. The sample was PBMCs or T cells enriched from blood (not recorded which).

Here the CDR3 DNA reads TGTGCCAGCACCATTATCTTTAAGGCGGTTGCTGAGCAGTTCTTC. Its translation is CASTIIFKAVAEQFF. This chain links TRBV5-5 with TRBJ2-1; no clear D. The CDR3 is made up of 15 amino acids. Trimming took off 6 bases at V and 9 bases at J, with 22 bases between the two ends. Germline-derived CDR1 and CDR2 are SGHKS and YYEKEE (reference sequence).